This T cell receptor (beta chain) was sequenced during a study of blood T cell repertoires in COVID-19. Study-wide background: The United States, Italy and Spain were the sources of the acute and convalescent COVID-19 samples. The cDNA or gDNA used as material had been derived from T cells, B-cell-depleted T cells, or PBMCs.

The method was immunoSEQ multiplex PCR; TCRdb's version includes in-frame clones alone and lacks a portion of them. Of 90,000 to 130,000 clones listed, about 79% are singletons. The V gene's germline CDR1 is SEHNR and CDR2 FQNEAQ (reference sequence). The CDR3 runs 12 residues. The V end was cut by 11 bases, the J end by 2 bases, with 10 bases between. The sequence came from a woman aged 80 or over with active or convalescent COVID-19. The chain combines TRBV7-9 with TRBJ1-3; D ambiguous. Input material: peripheral blood. In DNA, the CDR3 is TGTGCCCATGGGCCGGCTGGAAACACCATATATTTT. Its translation: CAHGPAGNTIYF.